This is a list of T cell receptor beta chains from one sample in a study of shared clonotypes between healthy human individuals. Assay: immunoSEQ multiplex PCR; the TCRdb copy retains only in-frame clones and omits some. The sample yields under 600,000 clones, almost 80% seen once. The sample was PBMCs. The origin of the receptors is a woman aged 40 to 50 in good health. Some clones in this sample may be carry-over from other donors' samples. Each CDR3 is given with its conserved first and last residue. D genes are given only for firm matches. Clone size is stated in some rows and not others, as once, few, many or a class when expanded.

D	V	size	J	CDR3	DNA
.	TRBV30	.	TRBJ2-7	CAWSPGLIHEQYF	TGTGCCTGGAGCCCCGGACTGATCCACGAGCAGTACTTC
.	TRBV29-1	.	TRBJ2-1	CSVGWGSAGQGQFF	TGCAGCGTTGGGTGGGGTAGCGCGGGGCAGGGGCAGTTCTTC
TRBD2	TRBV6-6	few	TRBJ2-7	CASNSAGGEQYF	TGTGCCAGCAATTCAGCGGGAGGGGAGCAGTACTTC
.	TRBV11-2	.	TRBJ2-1	CASSRRGWDEQFF	TGTGCCAGCAGCAGAAGAGGTTGGGATGAGCAGTTCTTC
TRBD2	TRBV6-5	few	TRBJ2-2	CASSYGGRASGELFF	TGTGCCAGCAGTTACGGCGGGAGGGCGTCCGGGGAGCTGTTTTTT
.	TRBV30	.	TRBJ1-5	CAWSPQTYSNQPQHF	TGTGCCTGGAGTCCCCAGACTTATAGCAATCAGCCCCAGCATTTT
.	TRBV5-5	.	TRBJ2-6	CASSPSTGLSAGANVLTF	TGTGCCAGCAGCCCCTCTACAGGGTTGTCGGCTGGGGCCAACGTCCTGACTTTC
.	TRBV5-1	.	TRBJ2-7	CASSLGVSGLHEQYF	TGCGCCAGCAGCTTGGGTGTCTCAGGGCTGCACGAGCAGTACTTC
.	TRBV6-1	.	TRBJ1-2	CASSDPGRASGYTF	TGTGCCAGCAGTGATCCGGGGAGGGCCTCTGGCTACACCTTC
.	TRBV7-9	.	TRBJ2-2	CASSLVGSTGELFF	TGTGCCAGCAGCTTAGTTGGGTCCACCGGGGAGCTGTTTTTT
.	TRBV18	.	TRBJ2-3	CASSPRLANTDTQYF	TGTGCCAGCTCACCCCGACTCGCAAACACAGATACGCAGTATTTT
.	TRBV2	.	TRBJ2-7	CASSPGLYEQYF	TGTGCCAGCAGCCCGGGACTCTACGAGCAGTACTTC
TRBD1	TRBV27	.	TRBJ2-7	CASTFPSRQGVYEQYF	TGTGCCAGCACCTTCCCCTCGAGACAGGGAGTTTACGAGCAGTACTTC
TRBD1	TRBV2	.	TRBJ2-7	CASSRDRAAEQYF	TGTGCCAGCAGTAGGGACAGGGCTGCCGAGCAGTACTTC
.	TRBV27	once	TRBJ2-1	CASSLRLQANEQFF	TGTGCCAGCAGTTTAAGGTTGCAGGCAAACGAGCAGTTCTTC
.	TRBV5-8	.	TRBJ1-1	CASSLEGTTPREAFF	TGTGCCAGCAGCTTGGAGGGGACCACACCAAGGGAAGCTTTCTTT
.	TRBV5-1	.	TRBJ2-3	CASSEEVTDTQYF	TGCGCCAGCAGTGAAGAAGTAACAGATACGCAGTATTTT
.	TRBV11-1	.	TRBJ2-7	CASSFEDGTYEQYF	TGTGCCAGCAGCTTCGAGGACGGGACCTACGAGCAGTACTTC
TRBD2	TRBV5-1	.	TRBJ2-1	CASSYLSGRAYNEQFF	TGCGCCAGCAGCTACCTTAGCGGGAGAGCCTACAATGAGCAGTTCTTC
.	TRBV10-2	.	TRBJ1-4	CASSRTGGGEKLFF	TGCGCCAGCTCCCGGACCGGCGGGGGTGAAAAACTGTTTTTT
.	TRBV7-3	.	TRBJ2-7	CASTPGWSSYEQYF	TGTGCCAGCACCCCCGGGTGGAGCTCCTACGAGCAGTACTTC
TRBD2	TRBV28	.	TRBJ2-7	CASRVSGGGYEQYF	TGTGCCAGCAGAGTCAGCGGGGGGGGCTACGAGCAGTACTTC
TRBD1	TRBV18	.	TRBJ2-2	CASSHRQGADSNTGELFF	TGTGCCAGCTCACACCGACAGGGGGCGGACTCGAACACCGGGGAGCTGTTTTTT
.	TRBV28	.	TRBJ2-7	CASTIGDSYEQYF	TGTGCCAGCACGATAGGCGACTCCTACGAGCAGTACTTC
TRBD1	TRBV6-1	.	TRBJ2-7	CASSDGAGGHEQYF	TGTGCCAGCAGTGATGGGGCAGGGGGCCACGAGCAGTACTTC
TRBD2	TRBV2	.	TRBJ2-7	CASRAGTSASYEQYF	TGTGCCAGCAGAGCCGGGACTAGCGCGTCCTACGAGCAGTACTTC
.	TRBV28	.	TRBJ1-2	CASRPRPPSGGGYTF	TGTGCCAGCAGACCCCGGCCCCCCAGTGGGGGTGGCTACACCTTC
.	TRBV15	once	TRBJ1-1	CATSRGGNTEAFF	TGTGCCACCAGCAGAGGGGGTAACACTGAAGCTTTCTTT
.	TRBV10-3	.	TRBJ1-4	CATTGTPNEKLFF	TGTGCCACCACCGGGACCCCGAATGAAAAACTGTTTTTT
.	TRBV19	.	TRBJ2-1	CASRFSRSSYNEQFF	TGTGCCAGTAGGTTCTCGCGGTCCTCCTACAATGAGCAGTTCTTC
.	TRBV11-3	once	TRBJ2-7	CASSFRQEYEQYF	TGTGCCAGCAGCTTTCGCCAGGAGTACGAGCAGTACTTC